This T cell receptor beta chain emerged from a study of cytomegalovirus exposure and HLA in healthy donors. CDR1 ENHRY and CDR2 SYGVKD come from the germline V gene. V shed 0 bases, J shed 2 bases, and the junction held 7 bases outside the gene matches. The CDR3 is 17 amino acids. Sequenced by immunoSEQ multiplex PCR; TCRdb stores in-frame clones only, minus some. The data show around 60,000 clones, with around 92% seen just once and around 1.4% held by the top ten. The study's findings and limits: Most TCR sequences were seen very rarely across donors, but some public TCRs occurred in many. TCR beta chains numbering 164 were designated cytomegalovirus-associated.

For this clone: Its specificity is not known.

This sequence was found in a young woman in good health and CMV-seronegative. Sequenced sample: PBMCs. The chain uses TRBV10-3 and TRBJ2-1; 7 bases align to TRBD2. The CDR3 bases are TGTGCCATCAGTGAGTCGAATCCAGCGGGGCCCTACAATGAGCAGTTCTTC. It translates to CAISESNPAGPYNEQFF.